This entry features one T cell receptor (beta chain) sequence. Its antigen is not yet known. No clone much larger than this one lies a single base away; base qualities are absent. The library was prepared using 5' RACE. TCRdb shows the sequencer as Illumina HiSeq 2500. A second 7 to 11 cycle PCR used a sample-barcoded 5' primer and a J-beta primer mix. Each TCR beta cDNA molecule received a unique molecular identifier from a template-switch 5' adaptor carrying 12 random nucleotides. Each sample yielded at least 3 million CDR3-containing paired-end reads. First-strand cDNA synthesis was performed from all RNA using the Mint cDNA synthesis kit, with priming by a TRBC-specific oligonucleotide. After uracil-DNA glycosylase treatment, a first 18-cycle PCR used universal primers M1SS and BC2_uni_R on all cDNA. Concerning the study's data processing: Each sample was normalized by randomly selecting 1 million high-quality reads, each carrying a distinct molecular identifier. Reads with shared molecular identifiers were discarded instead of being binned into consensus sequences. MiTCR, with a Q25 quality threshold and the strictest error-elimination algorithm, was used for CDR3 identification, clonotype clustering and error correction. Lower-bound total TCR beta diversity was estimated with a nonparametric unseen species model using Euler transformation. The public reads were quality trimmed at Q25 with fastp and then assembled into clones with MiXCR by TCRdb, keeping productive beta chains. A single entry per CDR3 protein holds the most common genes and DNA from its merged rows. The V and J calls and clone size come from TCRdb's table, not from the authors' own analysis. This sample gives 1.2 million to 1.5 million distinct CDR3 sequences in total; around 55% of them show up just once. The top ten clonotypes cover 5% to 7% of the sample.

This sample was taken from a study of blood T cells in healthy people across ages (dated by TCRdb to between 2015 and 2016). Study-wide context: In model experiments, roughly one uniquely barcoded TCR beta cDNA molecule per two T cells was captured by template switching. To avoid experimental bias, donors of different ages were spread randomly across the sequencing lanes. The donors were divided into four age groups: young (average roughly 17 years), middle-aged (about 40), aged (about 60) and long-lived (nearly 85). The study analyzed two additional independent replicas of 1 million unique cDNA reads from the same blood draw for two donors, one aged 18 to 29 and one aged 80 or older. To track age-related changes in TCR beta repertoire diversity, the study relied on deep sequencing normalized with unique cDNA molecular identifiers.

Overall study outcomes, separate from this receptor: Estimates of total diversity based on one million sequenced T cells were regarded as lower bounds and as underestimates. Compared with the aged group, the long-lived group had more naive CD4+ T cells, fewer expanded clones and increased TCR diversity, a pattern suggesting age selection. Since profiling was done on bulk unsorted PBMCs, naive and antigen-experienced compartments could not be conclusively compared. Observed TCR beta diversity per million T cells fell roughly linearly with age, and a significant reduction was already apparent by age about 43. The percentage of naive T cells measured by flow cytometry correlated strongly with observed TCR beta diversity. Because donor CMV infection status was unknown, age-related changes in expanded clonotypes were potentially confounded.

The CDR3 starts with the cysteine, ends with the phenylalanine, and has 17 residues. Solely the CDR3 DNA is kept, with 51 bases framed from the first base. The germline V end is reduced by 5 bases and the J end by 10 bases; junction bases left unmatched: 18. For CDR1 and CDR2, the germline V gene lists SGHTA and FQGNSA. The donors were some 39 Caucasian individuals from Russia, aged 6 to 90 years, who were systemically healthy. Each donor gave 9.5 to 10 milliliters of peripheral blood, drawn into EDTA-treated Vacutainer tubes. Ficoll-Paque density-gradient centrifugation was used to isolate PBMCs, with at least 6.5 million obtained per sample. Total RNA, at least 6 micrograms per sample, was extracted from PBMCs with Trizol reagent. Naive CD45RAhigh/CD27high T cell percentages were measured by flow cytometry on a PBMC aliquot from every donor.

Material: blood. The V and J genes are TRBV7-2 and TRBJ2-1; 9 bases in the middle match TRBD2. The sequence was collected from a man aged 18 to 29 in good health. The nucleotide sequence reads TGTGCCAGCAGCCCCCAACGGTTGGGGACTAGCTCAAACGAGCAGTTCTTC. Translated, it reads CASSPQRLGTSSNEQFF.